The sequence of this TCR beta chain was determined in a study of T cells in Graves' hyperthyroidism and ophthalmopathy. Whole-study findings and limits: Blood also carried most thyroid clonotypes expanded above 0.001. Ophthalmopathy prediction by the model preceded onset by a median about 6 months. Ophthalmopathy stood apart from stable hyperthyroidism in a 13 V-J model.

This clonotype has at least ten counts. The antigen remains unidentified. Amplified TCR beta CDR3 regions derived from RNA transcripts. HTBI primers were used for first-round RT-PCR of the TCR CDR3. TCRdb passed the multiplex PCR reads through MiXCR, listing each CDR3 protein once. Of 660,000 or so distinct CDR3 sequences in the sample, 45% were seen once. V shed 3 bases, J shed 6 bases, and the junction held 11 bases outside the gene matches. Germline V gives CDR1 SGHRS, CDR2 YFSETQ. The CDR3 has 15 amino acids. The rearrangement joins TRBV5-1 to TRBJ2-7; 8 bases agree with TRBD2. Sample: peripheral blood or thyroid tissue (not recorded which). The receptor comes from an adult man with Graves' disease, either hyperthyroidism or ophthalmopathy (not recorded which). The CDR3 protein is CASSSWDLSGAEQYF. The DNA of the CDR3 is TGCGCCAGCAGCTCCTGGGACCTTAGCGGGGCCGAGCAGTACTTC.